Following are 3 T cell receptor beta chains from one sample sequenced in a study of response to subunit inactivated influenza vaccine. TCRdb analysed the RT-PCR reads with MiXCR anew, one entry per CDR3 protein. Of roughly 180,000 distinct CDR3 sequences in the sample, around 9% were seen once. Here the sequenced sample was non-naive T cells sorted from PBMCs, taken on the day of vaccination. These TCRs come from a man aged 45-65 years who received an inactivated influenza vaccine.

This clonotype has more than one count but fewer than ten. The V gene is TRBV19, the J gene TRBJ1-1; D uncertain. V lost 6 bases to trimming and J lost 2 bases, with 10 bases between them. This CDR3 region has 13 residues. Germline V lookup: CDR1 LNHDA, CDR2 SQIVND (reference sequence). Written as DNA, the CDR3 is TGTGCCAGTAGCCCCGGTTCCAACACTGAAGCTTTCTTT. It translates to CASSPGSNTEAFF.

This clonotype came up a few times. V is TRBV11-1 and J is TRBJ2-3, with TRBD2 identical over 12 bases. Germline V gene data show CDR1 as SGHAT and CDR2 as FQDESV (reference sequence). Trimming took 2 bases from V and 5 from J; bases not matched to a gene: 2. CDR3 size: 15 residues. CDR3 DNA: TGTGCCAGCAGCTTAAGACTAGCGGGAGAAGATACGCAGTATTTT. Protein: CASSLRLAGEDTQYF.

This clonotype was seen at least ten times. The J gene is TRBJ1-1, the V gene TRBV5-1; 7 bases are shared with TRBD1. CDR1 and CDR2 from the germline V gene are SGHRS and YFSETQ. The CDR3 is 16 amino acids. The V gene end was trimmed by 4 bases and the J gene end by 5 bases; junction bases not matched to a gene: 14. The CDR3 sequence: CASSPPRQGVQTEAFF. The CDR3 coding sequence is TGCGCCAGCAGCCCACCCAGACAGGGCGTTCAGACTGAAGCTTTCTTT. The complete variable domain, with remaining parts taken from reference TRBV5-1 and TRBJ1-1, reads KAGVTQTPRYLIKTRGQQVTLSCSPISGHRSVSWYQQTPGQGLQFLFEYFSETQRNKGNFPGRFSGRQFSNSRSEMNVSTLELGDSALYLCASSPPRQGVQTEAFFGQGTRLTVV.